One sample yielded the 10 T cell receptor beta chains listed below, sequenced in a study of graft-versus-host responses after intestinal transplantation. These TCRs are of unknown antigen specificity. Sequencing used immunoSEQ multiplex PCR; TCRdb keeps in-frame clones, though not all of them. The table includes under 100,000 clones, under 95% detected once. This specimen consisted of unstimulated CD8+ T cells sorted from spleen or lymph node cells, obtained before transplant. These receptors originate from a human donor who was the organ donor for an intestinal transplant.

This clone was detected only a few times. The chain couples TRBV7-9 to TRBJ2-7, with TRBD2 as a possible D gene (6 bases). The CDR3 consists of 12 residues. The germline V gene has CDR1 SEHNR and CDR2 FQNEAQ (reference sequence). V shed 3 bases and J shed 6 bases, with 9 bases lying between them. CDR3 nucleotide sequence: TGTGCCAGCAGCTTTGGAGGGCTCGAGCAGTACTTC. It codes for CASSFGGLEQYF.

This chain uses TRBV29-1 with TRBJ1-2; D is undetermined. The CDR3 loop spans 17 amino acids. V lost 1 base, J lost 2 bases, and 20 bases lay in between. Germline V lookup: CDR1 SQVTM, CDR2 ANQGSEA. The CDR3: CSVEGYKARPPNYGYTF. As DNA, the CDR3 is TGCAGCGTTGAAGGATATAAGGCCAGGCCCCCCAACTATGGCTACACCTTC.

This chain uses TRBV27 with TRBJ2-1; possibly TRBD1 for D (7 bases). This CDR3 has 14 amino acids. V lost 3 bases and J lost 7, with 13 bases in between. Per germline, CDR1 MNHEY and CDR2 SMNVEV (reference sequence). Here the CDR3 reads CASSFRGAGNEQFF. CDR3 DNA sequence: TGTGCCAGCAGTTTCAGGGGGGCGGGGAATGAGCAGTTCTTC.

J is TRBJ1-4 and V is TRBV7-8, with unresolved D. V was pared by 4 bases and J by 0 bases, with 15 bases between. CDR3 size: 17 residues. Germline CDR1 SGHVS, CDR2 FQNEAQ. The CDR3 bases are TGTGCCAGCAGCTCCGTTACCCCTATCGCAACTAATGAAAAACTGTTTTTT. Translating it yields CASSSVTPIATNEKLFF.

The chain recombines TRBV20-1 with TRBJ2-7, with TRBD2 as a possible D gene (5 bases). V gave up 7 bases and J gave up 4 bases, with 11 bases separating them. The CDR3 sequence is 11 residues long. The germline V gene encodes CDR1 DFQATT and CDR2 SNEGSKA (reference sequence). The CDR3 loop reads CSVPGNYEQYF. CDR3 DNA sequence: TGCAGTGTCCCGGGGAATTACGAGCAGTACTTC.

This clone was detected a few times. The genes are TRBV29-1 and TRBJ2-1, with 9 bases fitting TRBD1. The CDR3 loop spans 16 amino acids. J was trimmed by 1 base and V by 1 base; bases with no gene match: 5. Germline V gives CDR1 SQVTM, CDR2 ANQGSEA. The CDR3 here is CSVEAPDRGSYNEQFF. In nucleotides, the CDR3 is TGCAGCGTTGAAGCCCCGGACAGGGGATCCTACAATGAGCAGTTCTTC.

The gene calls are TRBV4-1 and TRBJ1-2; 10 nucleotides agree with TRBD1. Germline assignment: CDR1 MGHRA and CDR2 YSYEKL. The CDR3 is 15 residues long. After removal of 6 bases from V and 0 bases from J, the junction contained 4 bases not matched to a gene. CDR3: CASRSDRGPNYGYTF. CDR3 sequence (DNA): TGCGCCAGCAGAAGTGACAGGGGGCCTAACTATGGCTACACCTTC.

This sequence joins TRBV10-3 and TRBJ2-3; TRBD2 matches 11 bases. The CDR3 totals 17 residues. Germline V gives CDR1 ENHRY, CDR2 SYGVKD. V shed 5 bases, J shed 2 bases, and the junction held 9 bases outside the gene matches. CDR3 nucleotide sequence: TGTGCCATCAGTCGATCTCAACTAGCGGGGGTCACAGATACGCAGTATTTT. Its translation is CAISRSQLAGVTDTQYF.

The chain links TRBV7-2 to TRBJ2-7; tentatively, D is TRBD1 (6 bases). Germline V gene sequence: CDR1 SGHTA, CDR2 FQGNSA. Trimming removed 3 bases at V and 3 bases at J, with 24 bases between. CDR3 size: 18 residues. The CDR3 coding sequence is TGTGCCAGCAGCTTCTCGATCGGACAGATTGCTGGTTACTACGAGCAGTACTTC. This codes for CASSFSIGQIAGYYEQYF.

CDR3 amino acids: CASSLGGLNYGYTF. The CDR3 nucleotides are TGTGCCAGCAGCCTAGGGGGGCTCAACTATGGCTACACCTTC. The chain uses TRBV7-9 and TRBJ1-2, with a possible D match to TRBD1 (6 bases). Trimming shortened V by 5 bases and J by 2 bases, and 12 bases separated the two germline ends. The CDR3 loop spans 14 amino acids. In germline, CDR1 is SEHNR, CDR2 FQNEAQ (reference sequence).